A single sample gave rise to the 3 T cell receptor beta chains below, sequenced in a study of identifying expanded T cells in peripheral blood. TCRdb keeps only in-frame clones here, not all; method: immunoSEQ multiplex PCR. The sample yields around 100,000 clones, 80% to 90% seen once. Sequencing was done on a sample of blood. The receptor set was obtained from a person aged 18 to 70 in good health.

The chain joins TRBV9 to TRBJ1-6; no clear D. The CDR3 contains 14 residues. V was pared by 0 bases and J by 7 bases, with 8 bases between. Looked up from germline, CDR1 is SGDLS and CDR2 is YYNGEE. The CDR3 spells CASSVGPTNSPLHF. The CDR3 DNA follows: TGTGCCAGCAGCGTAGGCCCGACCAATTCACCCCTCCACTTT.

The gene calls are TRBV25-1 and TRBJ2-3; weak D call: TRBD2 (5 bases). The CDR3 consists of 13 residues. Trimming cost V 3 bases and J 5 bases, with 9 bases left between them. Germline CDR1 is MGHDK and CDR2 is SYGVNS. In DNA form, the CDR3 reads TGTGCCAGCAGTGATCCGGGGAGAGATACGCAGTATTTT. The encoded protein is CASSDPGRDTQYF.

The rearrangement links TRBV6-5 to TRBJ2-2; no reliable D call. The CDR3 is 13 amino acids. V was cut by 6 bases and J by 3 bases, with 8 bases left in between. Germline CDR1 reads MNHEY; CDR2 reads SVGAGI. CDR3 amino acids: CASSPTYTGELFF. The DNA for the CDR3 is TGTGCCAGCAGCCCAACGTACACCGGGGAGCTGTTTTTT.